One and the same sample provided the 25 T cell receptor beta chains below, sequenced in a study of blood T cells in healthy people across ages. PCR was performed a second time for roughly 7 to 12 cycles using a sample-barcoded 5' primer and a J-beta primer mix. Each CDR3 protein is one row after TCRdb ran MiXCR on the 5' RACE reads. Found here are 700,000 to 950,000 distinct CDR3 sequences, roughly 44% of them singletons; the top ten hold around 20%. The source material was blood. These receptors all come from a woman aged 55-69 years in good health.

This chain links TRBV5-1 with TRBJ1-2, with D possibly being TRBD1 (5 bases). The V gene lost 5 bases and the J gene lost 3 bases, with 11 bases spanning the gap. Germline V gene lookup returns CDR1 SGHRS and CDR2 YFSETQ. The CDR3 length is 13 residues. CDR3 DNA: TGCGCCAGCAGTATGTCGGGGGACTATGGCTACACCTTC. It yields the protein CASSMSGDYGYTF.

Turning to this clonotype: This clone may be a read error of a much larger clone one base away. The chain joins TRBV9 to TRBJ2-1; D gene unclear. The closer fit of TRBJ2-7 to the DNA end suggests the J call may be wrong. Germline values: CDR1 SGDLS, CDR2 YYNGEE. The CDR3 is 15 amino acids. CDR3 nucleotides: TGTGCCAGCAGCGTAGGGCCTACGACCTACAATGAGCAGTACTTC. This sequence encodes CASSVGPTTYNEQYF.

Written as DNA, the CDR3 is TGCAGCGTTTACTCCGGGACTAGCACAGATACGCAGTATTTT. Translating it yields CSVYSGTSTDTQYF. The rearrangement links TRBV29-1 to TRBJ2-3; maybe TRBD2 (6 bases). The germline V gene has CDR1 SQVTM and CDR2 ANQGSEA. CDR3 length equals 14 residues. Trimming left V 5 bases short and J 0 bases short, with 12 bases between.

This clonotype was seen a few times. The V and J genes are TRBV29-1 and TRBJ2-7; D is unresolved. The CDR3 covers 12 residues. Trimming removed 7 bases at V and 5 bases at J, with 15 bases between. Germline assignment: CDR1 SQVTM and CDR2 ANQGSEA. The CDR3 loop is CSAESPSHEQYF. DNA of the CDR3: TGCAGCGCCGAATCCCCGTCCCACGAGCAGTACTTC.

This clonotype has only one observation. This may be a read error: a much more frequent sequence differs by one nucleotide. The chain recombines TRBV29-1 with TRBJ1-2; weak D call: TRBD1 (6 bases). The CDR3 contains 12 residues. V lost 4 bases, J lost 8 bases, and 14 bases lay in between. CDR1 is SQVTM and CDR2 is ANQGSEA in the germline V gene. CDR3 sequence: CSVGGGTGGYTF. The DNA of the CDR3 is TGCAGCGTTGGGGGGGGAACAGGGGGCTACACCTTC.

This clonotype was observed at least ten times. V gene TRBV7-9 combines with J gene TRBJ1-2; possibly TRBD1 for D (5 bases). This CDR3 comprises 13 residues. From germline, CDR1 is SEHNR and CDR2 FQNEAQ (reference sequence). The ends were cut back, 6 bases at V and 0 bases at J, with 8 bases in the middle. The CDR3 reads CASRPQANYGYTF. DNA for the CDR3: TGTGCCAGCAGACCACAGGCTAACTATGGCTACACCTTC.

Points on this clonotype: With a much larger clone just one base away, this may be a read error. The chain couples TRBV2 to TRBJ2-1, with TRBD2 identical over 9 bases. Per germline, CDR1 SNHLY and CDR2 FYNNEI. J lost 8 bases, V lost 5 bases, and 16 bases had no gene match. The CDR3 is made up of 17 amino acids. The CDR3 bases are TGTGCCAGCAGTAATAAGGACGGGACTAGCAGGAACGATGAGCAGTTCTTC. Encoded protein: CASSNKDGTSRNDEQFF.

This clonotype was observed at least ten times. The chain recombines TRBV10-3 with TRBJ2-1, with D possibly TRBD2 on 5 matching bases. V lost 2 bases and J 1 base, leaving 15 bases between the germline ends. Germline V gene lookup returns CDR1 ENHRY and CDR2 SYGVKD. The CDR3 sequence is 17 residues long. DNA of the CDR3: TGTGCCATCAGTGAGAGGACCCCTGAGGGTTCCTACAATGAGCAGTTCTTC. Translating gives CAISERTPEGSYNEQFF.

This rearrangement joins TRBV4-1 to TRBJ1-4; TRBD1 is a possible D gene (6 bases). Germline CDR1 and CDR2: MGHRA and YSYEKL. Trimming removed 0 bases from V and 7 bases from J, with 21 bases in between. The CDR3 totals 18 residues. Here the CDR3 DNA reads TGCGCCAGCAGCCAAGATAGGGGGATCGCGGCAGGGATTGAAAAACTGTTTTTT. Translated: CASSQDRGIAAGIEKLFF.

Comments on this clonotype: A much more abundant neighbour one base away suggests this may be a read error. The chain has TRBV29-1 and TRBJ2-3, with D perhaps TRBD2 (5 bases). CDR1 and CDR2 (germline): SQVTM, ANQGSEA. The CDR3 runs to 13 residues. V lost 7 bases, J lost 0 bases, and 11 bases lay in between. The CDR3 DNA is TGCAGCGCAATCGGGGAAAGCACAGATACGCAGTATTTT. It specifies CSAIGESTDTQYF.

This clonotype was found once. The chain joins TRBV30 to TRBJ1-1; D is unclear. The ends were cut back, 0 bases at V and 6 bases at J, with 14 bases in the middle. The CDR3 loop spans 14 amino acids. Germline CDR1 and CDR2: GTSNPN and SVGIG (reference sequence). The CDR3 here is CAWSVASGKSEAFF. For the CDR3, the DNA is TGTGCCTGGAGTGTAGCGTCGGGAAAGTCTGAAGCTTTCTTT.

This chain joins TRBV30 and TRBJ1-5, with TRBD1 as a possible D gene (5 bases). The germline V gene has CDR1 GTSNPN and CDR2 SVGIG (reference sequence). The CDR3 is 11 amino acids. The V and J ends lost 5 bases and 9 bases respectively, with 11 bases between them. CDR3 residues: CAWGEGPPQHF. The CDR3 nucleotides read TGTGCCTGGGGGGAGGGACCGCCCCAGCATTTT.

This clonotype turned up a few times. V gene TRBV7-2 combines with J gene TRBJ2-7; D possibly uses TRBD1 or TRBD2 (7 bases each). The length of the CDR3 is 15 residues. With 6 bases removed from V and 0 bases from J, the gap between germline ends came to 15 bases. Germline V gene lookup returns CDR1 SGHTA and CDR2 FQGNSA. CDR3 protein: CASSSGGAGSYEQYF. Here the CDR3 DNA reads TGTGCCAGCAGTTCAGGGGGGGCCGGCTCCTACGAGCAGTACTTC.

This clonotype was recorded a few times. The rearrangement joins TRBV28 to TRBJ2-1, with D tentatively TRBD1 or TRBD2 (5 bases each). The germline V and J ends were trimmed by 5 bases and 8 bases, with 34 bases remaining between them. Per germline, CDR1 MDHEN and CDR2 SYDVKM. The CDR3 covers 20 residues. This chain's CDR3 is CASSLSYPVRGTPAVDEQFF. Here the CDR3 DNA reads TGTGCCAGCAGTCTCTCCTACCCCGTCCGTGGGACCCCAGCAGTTGATGAGCAGTTCTTC.

The gene calls are TRBV12-3 or TRBV12-4 and TRBJ2-2, with 7 positions matching TRBD1. The V gene end was trimmed by 2 bases and the J gene end by 4 bases; junction bases not matched to a gene: 7. This CDR3 comprises 16 residues. The CDR3 loop reads CASSLRGPGVTGELFF. DNA of the CDR3: TGTGCCAGCAGTTTAAGGGGGCCAGGGGTCACCGGGGAGCTGTTTTTT.

For this clonotype: Germline is not matched at one junction end, which may reflect a read error. The chain recombines TRBV3-1 with TRBJ2-3; no clear D. The CDR3 consists of 11 residues. Germline V gene data show CDR1 as LGHDT and CDR2 as YNNKEL (reference sequence). CDR3 sequence: CTSSQIDTQYF. CDR3 DNA sequence: TGTACCAGCAGCCAAATAGATACGCAGTATTTT.

As concerns this clonotype: At one end the junction does not follow the germline gene, possibly because of a read error. This chain joins TRBV19 and TRBJ2-7; D tentatively fits TRBD1 or TRBD2 (5 bases each). CDR1 is LNHDA, CDR2 SQIVND, per germline (reference sequence). This CDR3 has 13 residues. The CDR3 region has the DNA TGTGCCAGTAGGCCGGGACCCTCCCACGAGCAGTACTTC. It codes for CASRPGPSHEQYF.

This clonotype was counted at least ten times. The CDR3 sequence: CASSTSSLDRLAKNIQYF. Written as DNA, the CDR3 is TGCGCCAGCAGCACATCCTCCCTGGACAGATTAGCCAAAAACATTCAGTACTTC. The chain joins TRBV5-1 to TRBJ2-4, with D perhaps TRBD1 (6 bases). Trimming removed 4 bases at V and 0 bases at J, with 20 bases between. Germline V lookup: CDR1 SGHRS, CDR2 YFSETQ. CDR3 length equals 18 residues.

Only a few counts were recorded for this clonotype. V is TRBV7-3 and J is TRBJ2-3; D may be TRBD2 (6 bases). The ends were cut back, 1 base at V and 3 bases at J, with 11 bases in the middle. The germline V gene has CDR1 SGHTA and CDR2 FQGTGA. This CDR3 has 15 amino acids. The CDR3 DNA sequence: TGTGCCAGCAGCTTAAAGGGCGGGGTTACAGATACGCAGTATTTT. Amino acids: CASSLKGGVTDTQYF.

This rearrangement joins TRBV6-2 or TRBV6-3 to TRBJ2-5; maybe TRBD2 (6 bases). The end of the DNA is better explained by TRBJ2-7, so the J call may be wrong. Germline CDR1 and CDR2: MNHEY and SVGEGT. This CDR3 comprises 15 residues. The CDR3, as DNA: TGTGCCAGCAGTTACTCGAGGCGGGATGGCGACGAGCAGTACTTC. It translates to CASSYSRRDGDEQYF.

V gene TRBV9 combines with J gene TRBJ2-1, with a tentative D call TRBD2 (5 bases). Trimming removed 3 bases at V and 13 bases at J, with 17 bases between. This CDR3 is built from 13 residues. CDR1 is SGDLS, CDR2 YYNGEE, per germline. DNA for the CDR3: TGTGCCAGCAGCGGACCGGACTTGGTGACCCAGTTCTTC. Its translation: CASSGPDLVTQFF.

The J gene is TRBJ1-2, the V gene TRBV5-6; D gene unclear. The CDR3 length is 14 residues. Deletions cut 4 bases from V and 4 bases from J, with 14 bases between. The germline V gene has CDR1 SGHDT and CDR2 YYEEEE. The CDR3 region is CASSPPTEFYGYTF. CDR3 sequence (DNA): TGTGCCAGCAGCCCCCCTACAGAGTTCTATGGCTACACCTTC. Complete variable domain (other parts from reference TRBV5-6 and TRBJ1-2): DAGVTQSPTHLIKTRGQQVTLRCSPKSGHDTVSWYQQALGQGPQFIFQYYEEEERQRGNFPDRFSGHQFPNYSSELNVNALLLGDSALYLCASSPPTEFYGYTFGSGTRLTVV.

The sample holds one count of this clonotype. CDR3 residues: CASSHSGSSSYEQYF. CDR3 in DNA: TGTGCCAGCAGTCATAGCGGGTCCAGCTCCTACGAGCAGTACTTC. This chain joins TRBV5-4 and TRBJ2-7, with 7 bases lining up with TRBD2. CDR1 is SGHNT and CDR2 is YYREEE in the germline V gene (reference sequence). V lost 5 bases to trimming and J lost 0 bases; unmatched junction nucleotides: 8. This CDR3 is built from 15 residues.

This clonotype turned up a few times. The chain links TRBV6-2 or TRBV6-3 to TRBJ2-3; 11 bases are shared with TRBD2. V lost 5 bases to trimming and J lost 4 bases; unmatched junction nucleotides: 5. The CDR3 totals 15 residues. The germline CDR1 and CDR2 sequences are MNHEY and SVGEGT. The CDR3 here is CASSPMGLAADTQYF. Here the CDR3 DNA reads TGTGCCAGCAGTCCCATGGGACTAGCGGCAGATACGCAGTATTTT.

Only a few counts were recorded for this clonotype. The chain is built from TRBV9 and TRBJ1-2; a possible D gene is TRBD1 (5 bases). The CDR3 is 15 residues long. Germline-derived CDR1 and CDR2 are SGDLS and YYNGEE. V lost 0 bases, J lost 6 bases, and 15 bases lay in between. The CDR3 protein is CASSVARGEGDGYTF. The DNA of the CDR3 is TGTGCCAGCAGCGTAGCGCGGGGGGAAGGTGATGGCTACACCTTC.